Here is one T cell receptor beta chain with its context. Its antigen is still unknown. This specimen belongs to a study of blood T cells in healthy people across ages. Study-wide results and caveats: Diversity was estimated from one million T cells, and these estimates were considered underestimates. Unknown CMV status may confound age-related changes in expanded clones.

A second PCR, run for about 7 to 11 cycles, used a sample-barcoded 5' primer plus a J-beta primer mix. Each cDNA molecule was tagged by a template-switch adaptor that had 12 random nucleotides. Sequencing recovered at least 3 million CDR3-containing paired-end reads from each sample. Using its own MiXCR run on the 5' RACE reads, TCRdb lists one record per CDR3 protein. The data show approximately 690,000 distinct CDR3 sequences, around 54% seen once. Germline CDR1 and CDR2: LNHDA and SQIVND (reference sequence). The CDR3 sequence is 13 residues long. Trimming shortened V by 3 bases and J by 3 bases, and 8 bases separated the two germline ends.

This clonotype was sampled from a man aged 55-75 years in good health. Sequencing was carried out using blood. The chain combines TRBV19 with TRBJ1-1; D remains unclear. The CDR3 DNA reads TGTGCCAGTAGTATTAGGGAATACACTGAAGCTTTCTTT. It translates to CASSIREYTEAFF.